The present TCR beta chain was sequenced within a study of shared clonotypes between healthy human individuals. Genomic DNA per cell subset filled all wells of several immunoSEQ plates. TCRdb's copy holds only in-frame clones and misses some; the assay was immunoSEQ multiplex PCR. The sample has roughly 1,500,000 clones; approximately 98% are singletons. Per germline, CDR1 SGDLS and CDR2 YYNGEE. This CDR3 has 14 amino acids. The V end lost 0 bases, the J end lost 0 bases, and 7 bases lay between the germline ends. With respect to this clone: Other DNA sequences of this sample code for an identical CDR3.

Sequencing was done on a sample of naive CD4+ T cells sorted from blood. Sample subset: CD45RA+ positively selected. This receptor was obtained from a man aged 25 to 40 in good health. The gene calls are TRBV9 and TRBJ2-7, with D perhaps matching TRBD1 (5 bases). CDR3 DNA sequence: TGTGCCAGCAGCGTAGGAGACAGCTCCTACGAGCAGTACTTC. This codes for CASSVGDSSYEQYF.